This record concerns one TCR beta chain sequence. The TCRbeta library was prepared with unique molecular identifiers. TCRdb reanalysed the PCR reads using MiXCR and keeps one entry per CDR3 protein. The sample holds almost 400,000 distinct CDR3 sequences, roughly 21% seen once. This specimen belongs to a study of T-cell reconstitution after alpha-beta-depleted transplantation in children. The length of the CDR3 is 14 residues. CDR1 LNHNV and CDR2 YYDKDF come from the germline V gene (reference sequence). V lost 4 bases and J 0 bases, leaving 9 bases between the germline ends. The sequences come from PBMCs from the stem cell graft donor, collected from the stem cell graft. The chain has TRBV15 and TRBJ1-2; D ambiguous. The sequence derives from a human donor who donated a stem cell graft to a child with acute myeloid leukemia. As DNA, the CDR3 is TGTGCCACCAGCAAAGATACAGCTAACTATGGCTACACCTTC. As protein: CATSKDTANYGYTF.